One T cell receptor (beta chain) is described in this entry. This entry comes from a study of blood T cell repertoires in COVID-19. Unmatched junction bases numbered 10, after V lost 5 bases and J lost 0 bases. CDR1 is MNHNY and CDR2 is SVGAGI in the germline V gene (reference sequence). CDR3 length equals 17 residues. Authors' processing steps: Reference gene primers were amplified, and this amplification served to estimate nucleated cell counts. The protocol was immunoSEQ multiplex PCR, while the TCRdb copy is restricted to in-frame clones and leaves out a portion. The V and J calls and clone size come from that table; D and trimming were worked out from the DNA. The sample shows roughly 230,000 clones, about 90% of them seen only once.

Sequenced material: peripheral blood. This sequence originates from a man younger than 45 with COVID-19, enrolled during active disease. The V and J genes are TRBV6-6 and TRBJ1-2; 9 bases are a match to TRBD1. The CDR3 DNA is TGTGCCAGCAGTCGGGACAGGGCCACTGGATCTAACTATGGCTACACCTTC. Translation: CASSRDRATGSNYGYTF.